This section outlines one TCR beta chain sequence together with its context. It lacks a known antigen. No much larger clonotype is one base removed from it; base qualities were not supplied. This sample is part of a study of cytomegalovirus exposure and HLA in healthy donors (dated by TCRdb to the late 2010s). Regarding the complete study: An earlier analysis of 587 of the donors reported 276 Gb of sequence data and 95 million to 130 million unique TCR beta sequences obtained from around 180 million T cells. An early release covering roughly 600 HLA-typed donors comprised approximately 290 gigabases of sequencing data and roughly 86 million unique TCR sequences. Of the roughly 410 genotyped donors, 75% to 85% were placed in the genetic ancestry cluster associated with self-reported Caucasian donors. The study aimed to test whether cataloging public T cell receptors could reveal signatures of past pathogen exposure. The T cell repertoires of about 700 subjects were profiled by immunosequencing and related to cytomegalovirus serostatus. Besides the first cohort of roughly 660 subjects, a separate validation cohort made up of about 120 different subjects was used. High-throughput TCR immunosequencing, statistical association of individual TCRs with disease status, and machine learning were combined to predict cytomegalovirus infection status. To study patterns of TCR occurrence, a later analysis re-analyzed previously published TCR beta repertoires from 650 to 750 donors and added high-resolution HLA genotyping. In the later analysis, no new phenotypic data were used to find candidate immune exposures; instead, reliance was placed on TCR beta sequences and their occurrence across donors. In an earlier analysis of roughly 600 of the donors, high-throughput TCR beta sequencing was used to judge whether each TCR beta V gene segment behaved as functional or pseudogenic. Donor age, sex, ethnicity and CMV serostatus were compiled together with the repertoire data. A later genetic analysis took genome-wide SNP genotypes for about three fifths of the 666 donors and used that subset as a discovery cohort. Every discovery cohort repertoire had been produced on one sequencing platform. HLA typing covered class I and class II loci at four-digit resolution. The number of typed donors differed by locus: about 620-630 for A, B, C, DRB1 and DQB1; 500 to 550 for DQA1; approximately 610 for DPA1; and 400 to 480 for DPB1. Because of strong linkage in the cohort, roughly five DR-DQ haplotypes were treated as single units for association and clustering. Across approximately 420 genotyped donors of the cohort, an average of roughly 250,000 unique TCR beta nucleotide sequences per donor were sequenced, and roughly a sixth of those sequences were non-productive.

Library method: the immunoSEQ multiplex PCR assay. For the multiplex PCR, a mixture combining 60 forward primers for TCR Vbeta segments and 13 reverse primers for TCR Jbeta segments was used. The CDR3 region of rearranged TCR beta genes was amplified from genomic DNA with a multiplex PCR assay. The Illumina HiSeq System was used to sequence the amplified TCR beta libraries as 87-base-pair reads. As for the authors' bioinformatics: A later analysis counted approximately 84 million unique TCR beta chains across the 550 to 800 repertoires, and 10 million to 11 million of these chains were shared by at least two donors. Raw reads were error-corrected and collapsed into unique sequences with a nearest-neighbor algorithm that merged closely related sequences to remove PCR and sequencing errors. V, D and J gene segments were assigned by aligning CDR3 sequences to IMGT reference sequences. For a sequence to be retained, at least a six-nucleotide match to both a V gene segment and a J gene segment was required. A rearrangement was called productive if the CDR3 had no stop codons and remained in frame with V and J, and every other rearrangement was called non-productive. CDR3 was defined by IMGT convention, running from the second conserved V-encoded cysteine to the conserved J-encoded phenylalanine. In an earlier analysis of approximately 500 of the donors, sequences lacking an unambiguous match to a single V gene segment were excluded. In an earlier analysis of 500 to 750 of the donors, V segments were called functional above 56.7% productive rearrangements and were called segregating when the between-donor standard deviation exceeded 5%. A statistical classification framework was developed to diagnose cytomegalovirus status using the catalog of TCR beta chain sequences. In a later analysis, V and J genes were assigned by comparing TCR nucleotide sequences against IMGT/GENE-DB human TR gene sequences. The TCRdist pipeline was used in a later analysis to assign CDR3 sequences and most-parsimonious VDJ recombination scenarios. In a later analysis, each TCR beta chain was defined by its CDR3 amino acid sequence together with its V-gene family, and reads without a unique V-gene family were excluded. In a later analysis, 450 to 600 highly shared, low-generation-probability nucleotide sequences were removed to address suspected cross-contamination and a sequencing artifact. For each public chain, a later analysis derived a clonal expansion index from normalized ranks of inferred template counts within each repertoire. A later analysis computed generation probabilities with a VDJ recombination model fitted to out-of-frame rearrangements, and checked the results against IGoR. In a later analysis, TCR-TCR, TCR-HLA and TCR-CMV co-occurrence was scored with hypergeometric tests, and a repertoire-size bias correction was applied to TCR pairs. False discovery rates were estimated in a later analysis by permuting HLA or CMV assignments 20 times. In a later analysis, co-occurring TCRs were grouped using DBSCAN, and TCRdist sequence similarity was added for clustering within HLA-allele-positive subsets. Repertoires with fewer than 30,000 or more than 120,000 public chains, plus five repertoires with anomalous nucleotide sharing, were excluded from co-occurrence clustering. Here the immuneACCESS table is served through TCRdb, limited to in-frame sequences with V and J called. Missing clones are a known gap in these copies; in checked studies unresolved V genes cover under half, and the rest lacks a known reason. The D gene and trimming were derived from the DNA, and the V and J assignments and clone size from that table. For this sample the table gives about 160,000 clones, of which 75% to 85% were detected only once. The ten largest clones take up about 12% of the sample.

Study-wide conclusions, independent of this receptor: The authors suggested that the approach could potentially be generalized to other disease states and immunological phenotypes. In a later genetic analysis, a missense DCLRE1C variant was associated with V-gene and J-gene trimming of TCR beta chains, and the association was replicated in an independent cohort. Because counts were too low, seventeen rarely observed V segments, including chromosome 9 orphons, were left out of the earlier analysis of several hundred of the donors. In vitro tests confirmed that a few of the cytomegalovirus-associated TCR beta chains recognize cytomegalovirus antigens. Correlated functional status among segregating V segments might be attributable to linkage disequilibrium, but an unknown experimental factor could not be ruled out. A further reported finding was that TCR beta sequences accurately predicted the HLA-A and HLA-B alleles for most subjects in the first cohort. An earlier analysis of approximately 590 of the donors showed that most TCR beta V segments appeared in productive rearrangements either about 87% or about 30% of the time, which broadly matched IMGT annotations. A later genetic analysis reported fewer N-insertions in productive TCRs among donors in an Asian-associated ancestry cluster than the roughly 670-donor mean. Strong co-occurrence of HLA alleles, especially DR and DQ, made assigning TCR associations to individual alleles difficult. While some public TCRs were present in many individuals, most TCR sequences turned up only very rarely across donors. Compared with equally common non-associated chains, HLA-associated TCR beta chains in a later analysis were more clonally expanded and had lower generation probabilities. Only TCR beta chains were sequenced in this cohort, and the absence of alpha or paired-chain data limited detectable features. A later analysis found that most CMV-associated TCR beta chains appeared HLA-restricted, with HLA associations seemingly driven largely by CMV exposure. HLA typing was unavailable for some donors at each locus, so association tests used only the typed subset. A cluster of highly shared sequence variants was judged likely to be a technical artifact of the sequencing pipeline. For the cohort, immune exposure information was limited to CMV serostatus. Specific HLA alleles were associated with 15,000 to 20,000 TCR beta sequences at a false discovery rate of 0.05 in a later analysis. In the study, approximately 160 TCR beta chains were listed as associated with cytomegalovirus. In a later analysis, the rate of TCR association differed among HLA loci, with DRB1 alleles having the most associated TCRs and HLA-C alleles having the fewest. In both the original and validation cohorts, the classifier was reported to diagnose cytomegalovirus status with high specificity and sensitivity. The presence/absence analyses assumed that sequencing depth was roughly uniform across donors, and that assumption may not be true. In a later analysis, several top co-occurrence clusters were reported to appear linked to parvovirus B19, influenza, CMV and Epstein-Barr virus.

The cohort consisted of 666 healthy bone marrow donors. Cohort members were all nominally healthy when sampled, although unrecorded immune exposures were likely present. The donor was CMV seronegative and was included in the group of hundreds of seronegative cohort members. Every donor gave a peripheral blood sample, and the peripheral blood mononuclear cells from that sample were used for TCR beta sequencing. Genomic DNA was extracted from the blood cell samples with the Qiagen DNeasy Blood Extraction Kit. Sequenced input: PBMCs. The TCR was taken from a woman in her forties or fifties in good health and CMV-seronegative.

The DNA sequence reads TGTGCCAGCAGCTTAACGTCTCCCCTAGCGGGAGGCTACGAGCAGTACTTC. This sequence encodes CASSLTSPLAGGYEQYF. The chain couples TRBV7-9 to TRBJ2-7; 11 bases in between match TRBD2. CDR1 is given as SEHNR and CDR2 as FQNEAQ, both from the germline V gene (reference sequence). Including cysteine and phenylalanine, the CDR3 has 17 amino acids. Only the CDR3 region is kept as DNA, spanning 51 bases read in frame from base 1. V trim: 2 bases; J trim: 3 bases; unmatched bases: 9.